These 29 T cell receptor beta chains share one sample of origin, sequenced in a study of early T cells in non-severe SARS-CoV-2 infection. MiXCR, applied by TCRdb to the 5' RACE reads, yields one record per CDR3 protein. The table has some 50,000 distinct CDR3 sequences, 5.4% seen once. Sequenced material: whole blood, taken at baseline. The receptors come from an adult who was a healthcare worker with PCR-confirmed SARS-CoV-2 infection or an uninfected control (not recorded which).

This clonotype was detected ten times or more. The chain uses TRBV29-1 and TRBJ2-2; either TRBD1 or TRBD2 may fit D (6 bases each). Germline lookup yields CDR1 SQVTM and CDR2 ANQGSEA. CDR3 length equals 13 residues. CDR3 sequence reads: CTGEDSNTGELFF. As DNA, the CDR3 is TGCACAGGGGAGGATTCGAACACCGGGGAGCTGTTTTTT.

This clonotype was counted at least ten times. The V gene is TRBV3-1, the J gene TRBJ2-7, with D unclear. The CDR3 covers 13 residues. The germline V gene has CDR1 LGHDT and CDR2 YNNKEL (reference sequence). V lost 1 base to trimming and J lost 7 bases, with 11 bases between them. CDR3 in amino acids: CASSQVPAGEQYF. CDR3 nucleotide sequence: TGTGCCAGCAGCCAAGTCCCCGCCGGGGAGCAGTACTTC.

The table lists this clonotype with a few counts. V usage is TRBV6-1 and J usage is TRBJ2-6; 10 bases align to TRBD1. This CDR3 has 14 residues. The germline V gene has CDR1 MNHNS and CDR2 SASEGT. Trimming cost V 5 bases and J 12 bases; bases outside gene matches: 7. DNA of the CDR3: TGTGCCAGCAGTATAAGACAGGGGGCAGGCGTCCTGACTTTC. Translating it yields CASSIRQGAGVLTF.

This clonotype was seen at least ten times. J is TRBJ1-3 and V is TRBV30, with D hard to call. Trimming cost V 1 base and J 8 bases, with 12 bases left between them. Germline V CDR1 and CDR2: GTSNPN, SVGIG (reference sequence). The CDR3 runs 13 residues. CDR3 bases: TGTGCCTGGAGTGGCCAGGTGGGAGACACCATATATTTT. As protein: CAWSGQVGDTIYF. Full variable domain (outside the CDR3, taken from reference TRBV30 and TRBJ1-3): SQTIHQWPATLVQPVGSPLSLECTVEGTSNPNLYWYRQAAGRGLQLLFYSVGIGQISSEVPQNLSASRPQDRQFILSSKKLLLSDSGFYLCAWSGQVGDTIYFGEGSWLTVV.

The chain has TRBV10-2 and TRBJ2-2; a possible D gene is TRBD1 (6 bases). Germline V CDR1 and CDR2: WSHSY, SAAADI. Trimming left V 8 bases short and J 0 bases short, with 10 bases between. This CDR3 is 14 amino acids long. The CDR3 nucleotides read TGCGCCAGCCGGGACACCTCGAACACCGGGGAGCTGTTTTTT. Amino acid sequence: CASRDTSNTGELFF.

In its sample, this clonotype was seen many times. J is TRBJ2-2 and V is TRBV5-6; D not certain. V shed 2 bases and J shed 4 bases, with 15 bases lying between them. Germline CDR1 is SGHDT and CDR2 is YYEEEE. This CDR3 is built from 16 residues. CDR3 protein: CASSFWAATGTGELFF. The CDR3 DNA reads TGTGCCAGCAGCTTTTGGGCAGCCACGGGCACCGGGGAGCTGTTTTTT.

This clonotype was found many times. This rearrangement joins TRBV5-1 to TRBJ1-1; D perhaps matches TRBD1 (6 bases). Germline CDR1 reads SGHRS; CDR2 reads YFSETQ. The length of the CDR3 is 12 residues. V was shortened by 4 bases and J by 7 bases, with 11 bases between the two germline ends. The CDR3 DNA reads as TGCGCCAGCAGCCCGGAGACAGGTGAAGCTTTCTTT. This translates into CASSPETGEAFF.

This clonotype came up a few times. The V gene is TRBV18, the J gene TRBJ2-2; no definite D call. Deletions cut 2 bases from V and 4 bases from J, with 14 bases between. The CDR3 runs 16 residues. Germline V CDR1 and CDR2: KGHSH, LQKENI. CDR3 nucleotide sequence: TGTGCCAGCTCACCATGGGCGGAACCGTTCACCGGGGAGCTGTTTTTT. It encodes CASSPWAEPFTGELFF.

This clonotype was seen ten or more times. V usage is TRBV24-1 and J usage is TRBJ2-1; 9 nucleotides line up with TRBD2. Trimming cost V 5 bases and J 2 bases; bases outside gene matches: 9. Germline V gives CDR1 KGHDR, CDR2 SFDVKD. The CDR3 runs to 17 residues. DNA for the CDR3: TGTGCCACCAGTGCCGATAGCGGGGGCCAAGCCTACAATGAGCAGTTCTTC. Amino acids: CATSADSGGQAYNEQFF.

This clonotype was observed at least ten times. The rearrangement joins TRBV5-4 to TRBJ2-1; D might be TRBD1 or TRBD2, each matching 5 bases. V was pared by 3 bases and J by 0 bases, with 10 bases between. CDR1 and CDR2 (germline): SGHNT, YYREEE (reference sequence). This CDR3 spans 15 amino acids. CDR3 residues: CASSSGASSYNEQFF. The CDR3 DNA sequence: TGTGCCAGCAGCTCCGGGGCGAGCTCCTACAATGAGCAGTTCTTC.

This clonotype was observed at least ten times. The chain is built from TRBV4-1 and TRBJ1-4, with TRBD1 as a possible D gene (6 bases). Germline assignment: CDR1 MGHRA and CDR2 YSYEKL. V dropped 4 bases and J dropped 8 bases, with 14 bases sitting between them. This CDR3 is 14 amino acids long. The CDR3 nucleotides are TGCGCCAGCAGCCCACAGGGAAATGACGAAAAACTGTTTTTT. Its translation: CASSPQGNDEKLFF.

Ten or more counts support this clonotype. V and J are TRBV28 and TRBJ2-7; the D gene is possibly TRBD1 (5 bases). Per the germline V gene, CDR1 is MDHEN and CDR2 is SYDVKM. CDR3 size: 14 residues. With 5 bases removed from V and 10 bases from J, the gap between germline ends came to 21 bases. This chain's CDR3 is CASSLYGGAGSQYF. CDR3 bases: TGTGCCAGCAGTCTCTATGGCGGAGCAGGGTCCCAGTACTTC.

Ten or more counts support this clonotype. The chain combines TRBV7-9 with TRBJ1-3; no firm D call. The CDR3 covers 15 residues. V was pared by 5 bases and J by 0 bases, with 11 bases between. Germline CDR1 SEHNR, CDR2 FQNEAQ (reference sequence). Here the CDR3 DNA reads TGTGCCAGCAGCCCGGGTGGGAGCTCTGGAAACACCATATATTTT. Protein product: CASSPGGSSGNTIYF.

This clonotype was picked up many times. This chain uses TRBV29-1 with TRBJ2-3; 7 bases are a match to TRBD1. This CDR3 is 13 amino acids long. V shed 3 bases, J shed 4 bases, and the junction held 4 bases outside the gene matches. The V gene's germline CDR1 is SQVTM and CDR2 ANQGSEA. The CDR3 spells CSVETGLADTQYF. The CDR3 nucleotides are TGCAGCGTTGAGACAGGGCTAGCAGATACGCAGTATTTT.

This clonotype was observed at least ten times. The CDR3 nucleotides are TGTGCCAGCAGCTCATCAGATACGCAGTATTTT. Its protein is CASSSSDTQYF. V gene TRBV7-6 combines with J gene TRBJ2-3; D is unclear. The CDR3 has 11 amino acids. Germline loops: CDR1 SGHVS, CDR2 FNYEAQ. Trimming took off 4 bases at V and 4 bases at J, with 3 bases between the two ends.

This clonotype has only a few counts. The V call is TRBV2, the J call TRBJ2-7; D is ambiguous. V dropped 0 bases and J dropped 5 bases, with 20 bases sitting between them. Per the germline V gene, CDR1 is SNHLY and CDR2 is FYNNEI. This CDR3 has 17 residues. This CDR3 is CASSEALAPILGHEQYF. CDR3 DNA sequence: TGTGCCAGCAGTGAAGCGCTCGCCCCCATCCTGGGCCACGAGCAGTACTTC.

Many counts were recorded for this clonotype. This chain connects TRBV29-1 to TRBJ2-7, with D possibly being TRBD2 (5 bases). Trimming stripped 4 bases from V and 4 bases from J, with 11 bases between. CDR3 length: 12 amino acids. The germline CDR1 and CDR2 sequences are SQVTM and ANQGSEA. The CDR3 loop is CSVVEGTYEQYF. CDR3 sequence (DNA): TGCAGCGTTGTCGAGGGCACTTACGAGCAGTACTTC.

Here the CDR3 reads CASVLQSVGKYNEQFF. CDR3 DNA sequence: TGTGCCAGCGTTCTTCAAAGTGTGGGAAAGTACAATGAGCAGTTCTTC. The chain combines TRBV2 with TRBJ2-1; D remains unclear. V was pared by 8 bases and J by 4 bases, with 21 bases between. Germline CDR1 reads SNHLY; CDR2 reads FYNNEI. The CDR3 extends over 16 amino acids. Variable domain in full (rest from reference TRBV2 and TRBJ2-1): EPEVTQTPSHQVTQMGQEVILRCVPISNHLYFYWYRQILGQKVEFLVSFYNNEISEKSEIFDDQFSVERPDGSNFTLKIRSTKLEDSAMYFCASVLQSVGKYNEQFFGPGTRLTVL.

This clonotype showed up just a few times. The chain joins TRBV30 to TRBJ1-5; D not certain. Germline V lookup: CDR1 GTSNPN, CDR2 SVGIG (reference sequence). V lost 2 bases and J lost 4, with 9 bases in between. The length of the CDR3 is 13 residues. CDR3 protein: CAWSKRENQPQHF. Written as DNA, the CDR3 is TGTGCCTGGAGTAAAAGAGAGAATCAGCCCCAGCATTTT.

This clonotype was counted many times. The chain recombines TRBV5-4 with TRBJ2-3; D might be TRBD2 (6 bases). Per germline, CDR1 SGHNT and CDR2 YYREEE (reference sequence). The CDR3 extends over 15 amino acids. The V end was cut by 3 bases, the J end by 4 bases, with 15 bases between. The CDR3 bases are TGTGCCAGCAGCTCACAGACTAGATTGGCAGATACGCAGTATTTT. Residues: CASSSQTRLADTQYF.

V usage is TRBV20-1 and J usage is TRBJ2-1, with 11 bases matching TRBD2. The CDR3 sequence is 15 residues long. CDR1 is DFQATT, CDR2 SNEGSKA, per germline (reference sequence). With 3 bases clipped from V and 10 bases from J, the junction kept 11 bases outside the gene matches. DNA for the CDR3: TGCAGTGCTAGTCCGGGACTAGCGGCCCCCAGAGAGCAGTTCTTC. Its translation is CSASPGLAAPREQFF.

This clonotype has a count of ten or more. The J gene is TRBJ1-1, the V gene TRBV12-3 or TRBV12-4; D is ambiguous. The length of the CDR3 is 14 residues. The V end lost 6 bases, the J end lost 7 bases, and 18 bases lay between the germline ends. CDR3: CASSDTKAPIEAFF. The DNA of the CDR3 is TGTGCCAGCAGCGACACAAAGGCTCCTATTGAAGCTTTCTTT.

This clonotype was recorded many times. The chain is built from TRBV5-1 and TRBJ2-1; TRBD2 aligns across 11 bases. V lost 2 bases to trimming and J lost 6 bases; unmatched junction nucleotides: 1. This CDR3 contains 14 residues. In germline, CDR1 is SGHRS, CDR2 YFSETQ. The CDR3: CASSLLAGVNEQFF. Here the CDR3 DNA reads TGCGCCAGCAGCTTACTAGCGGGAGTCAATGAGCAGTTCTTC.

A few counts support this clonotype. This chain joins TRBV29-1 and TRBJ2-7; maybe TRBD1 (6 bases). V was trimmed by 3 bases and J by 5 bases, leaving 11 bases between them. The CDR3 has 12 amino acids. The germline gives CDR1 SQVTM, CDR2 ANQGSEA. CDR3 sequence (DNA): TGCAGCGTTGAGAGACCAGGGGACGAGCAGTACTTC. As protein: CSVERPGDEQYF.

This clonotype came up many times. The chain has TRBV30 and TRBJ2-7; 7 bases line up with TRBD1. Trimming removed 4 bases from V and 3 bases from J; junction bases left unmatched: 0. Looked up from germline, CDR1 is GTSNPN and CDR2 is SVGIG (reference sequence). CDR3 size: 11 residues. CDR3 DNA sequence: TGTGCCTGGACAGGGGGCTACGAGCAGTACTTC. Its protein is CAWTGGYEQYF. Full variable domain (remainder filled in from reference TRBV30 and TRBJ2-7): SQTIHQWPATLVQPVGSPLSLECTVEGTSNPNLYWYRQAAGRGLQLLFYSVGIGQISSEVPQNLSASRPQDRQFILSSKKLLLSDSGFYLCAWTGGYEQYFGPGTRLTVT.

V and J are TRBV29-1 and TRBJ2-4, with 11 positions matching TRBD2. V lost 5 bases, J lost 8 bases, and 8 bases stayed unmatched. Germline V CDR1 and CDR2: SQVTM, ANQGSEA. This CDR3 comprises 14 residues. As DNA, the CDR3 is TGCAGCGTTACGACTAGCGGGAACGTGTACATTCAGTACTTC. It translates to CSVTTSGNVYIQYF.

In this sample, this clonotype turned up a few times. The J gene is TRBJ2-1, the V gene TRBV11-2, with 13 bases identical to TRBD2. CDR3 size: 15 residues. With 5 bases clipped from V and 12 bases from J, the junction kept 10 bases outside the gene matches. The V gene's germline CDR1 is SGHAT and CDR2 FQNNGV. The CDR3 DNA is TGTGCCAGCAGCACTAGCGGGAGGGGACAGCCCTCGCAGTTCTTC. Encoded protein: CASSTSGRGQPSQFF.

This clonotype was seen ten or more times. The CDR3 DNA sequence: TGTGCCAGCAGTGTACAGCGACCGGGCACTGAAGCTTTCTTT. This encodes CASSVQRPGTEAFF. The chain joins TRBV27 to TRBJ1-1; D unresolved. CDR1 MNHEY and CDR2 SMNVEV come from the germline V gene (reference sequence). V lost 5 bases and J 4 bases, leaving 14 bases between the germline ends. The CDR3 extends over 14 amino acids.

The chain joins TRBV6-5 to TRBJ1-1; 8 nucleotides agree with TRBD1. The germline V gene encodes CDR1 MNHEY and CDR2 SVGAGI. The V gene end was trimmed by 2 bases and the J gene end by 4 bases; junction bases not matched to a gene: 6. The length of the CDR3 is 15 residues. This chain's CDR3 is CASSYAGQGATEAFF. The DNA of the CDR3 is TGTGCCAGCAGTTACGCTGGACAGGGCGCCACTGAAGCTTTCTTT.